This T cell receptor beta chain was sequenced for a study of early T cells in non-severe SARS-CoV-2 infection. This clonotype was counted a few times. MiXCR was run by TCRdb on the 5' RACE reads, yielding one entry per CDR3 protein. The table has tens of thousands of distinct CDR3 sequences, approximately 8% seen once; the top ten hold around 3.6%. The CDR3 loop spans 15 amino acids. Germline V gene sequence: CDR1 SEHNR, CDR2 FQNEAQ (reference sequence). The V and J ends lost 4 bases and 9 bases respectively, with 19 bases between them. This specimen consisted of whole blood, obtained at baseline. The rearrangement joins TRBV7-9 to TRBJ2-1; no reliable D call. The TCR sequence derives from an adult who was a healthcare worker with PCR-confirmed SARS-CoV-2 infection or an uninfected control (not recorded which). The CDR3: CASSSGPIRRSEQFF. The CDR3 DNA is TGTGCCAGCAGCTCCGGACCGATACGCAGGAGTGAGCAGTTCTTC.